This TCR beta chain was obtained from a study of radiotherapy plus CTLA-4 blockade in lung cancer. Study-level information: Among all patients, about 19% showed objective responses, while 30% to 40% had disease control.

Turning to this clone: What it binds is unknown.

Germline V CDR1 and CDR2: SNHLY, FYNNEI. This CDR3 region has 14 residues. The V gene lost 4 bases and the J gene lost 7 bases, with 14 bases spanning the gap. Points from the study as a whole: Radiotherapy was combined with ipilimumab, and tumor-derived TCR clones then expanded in blood.

Ipilimumab CTLA-4 blockade and focal radiation were given to patients with chemo-refractory metastatic non-small-cell lung cancer. Assay: immunoSEQ multiplex PCR; the TCRdb copy retains only in-frame clones and omits some. The sample includes 85,000 to 100,000 clones, 72% seen only once; the top ten take about 14%. The TCR was taken from a human donor with non-small cell lung cancer that progressed on radiotherapy plus ipilimumab. Sample: peripheral blood, taken from a patient treated with radiotherapy plus ipilimumab. The chain has TRBV2 and TRBJ1-5, with D possibly TRBD1 on 5 matching bases. CDR3 region: CASSGGGLGQPQHF. As DNA, the CDR3 is TGTGCCAGCAGTGGTGGGGGGTTAGGCCAGCCCCAGCATTTT.